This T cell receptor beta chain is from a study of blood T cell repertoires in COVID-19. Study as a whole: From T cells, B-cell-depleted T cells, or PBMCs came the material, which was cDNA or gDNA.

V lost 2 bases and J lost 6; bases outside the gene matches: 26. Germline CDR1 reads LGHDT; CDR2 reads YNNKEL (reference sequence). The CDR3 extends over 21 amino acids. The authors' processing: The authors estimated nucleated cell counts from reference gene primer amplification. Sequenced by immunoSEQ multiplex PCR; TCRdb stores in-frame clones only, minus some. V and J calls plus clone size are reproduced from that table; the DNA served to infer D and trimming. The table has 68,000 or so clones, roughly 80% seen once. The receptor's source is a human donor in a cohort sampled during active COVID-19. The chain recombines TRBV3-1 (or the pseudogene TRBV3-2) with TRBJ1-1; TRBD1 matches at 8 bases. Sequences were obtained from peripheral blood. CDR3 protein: CASSQKEERRPFVRGPAEAFF. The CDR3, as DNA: TGTGCCAGCAGCCAAAAAGAAGAGCGAAGGCCTTTTGTCAGGGGGCCGGCTGAAGCTTTCTTT.